The clone carrying this T cell receptor beta chain appeared many times. The sample comes from a study of blood T cell repertoires in COVID-19. Study context: Samples representing acute and convalescent COVID-19 were sourced from the United States, Italy and Spain. The cDNA or gDNA used as material had been derived from T cells, B-cell-depleted T cells, or PBMCs.

Original data processing: Estimation of nucleated cell counts relied on the amplification of reference gene primers. The assay was immunoSEQ multiplex PCR, and TCRdb's table has in-frame clones only and misses some. V and J calls and clone size come straight from that table; D and trimming were deduced from the DNA. The sample lists around 80,000 clones, around 79% occurring once. Germline V CDR1 and CDR2: SGHTS, YDEGEE. The ends were cut back, 0 bases at V and 0 bases at J, with 12 bases in the middle. The CDR3 consists of 16 residues. This clonotype was obtained from a man aged 45-65 years with active or convalescent COVID-19. The V call is TRBV5-8, the J call TRBJ1-1, with D unclear. Input material: peripheral blood. The CDR3 here is CASSLEVGLMNTEAFF. DNA of the CDR3: TGTGCCAGCAGCTTGGAGGTGGGCCTTATGAACACTGAAGCTTTCTTT.